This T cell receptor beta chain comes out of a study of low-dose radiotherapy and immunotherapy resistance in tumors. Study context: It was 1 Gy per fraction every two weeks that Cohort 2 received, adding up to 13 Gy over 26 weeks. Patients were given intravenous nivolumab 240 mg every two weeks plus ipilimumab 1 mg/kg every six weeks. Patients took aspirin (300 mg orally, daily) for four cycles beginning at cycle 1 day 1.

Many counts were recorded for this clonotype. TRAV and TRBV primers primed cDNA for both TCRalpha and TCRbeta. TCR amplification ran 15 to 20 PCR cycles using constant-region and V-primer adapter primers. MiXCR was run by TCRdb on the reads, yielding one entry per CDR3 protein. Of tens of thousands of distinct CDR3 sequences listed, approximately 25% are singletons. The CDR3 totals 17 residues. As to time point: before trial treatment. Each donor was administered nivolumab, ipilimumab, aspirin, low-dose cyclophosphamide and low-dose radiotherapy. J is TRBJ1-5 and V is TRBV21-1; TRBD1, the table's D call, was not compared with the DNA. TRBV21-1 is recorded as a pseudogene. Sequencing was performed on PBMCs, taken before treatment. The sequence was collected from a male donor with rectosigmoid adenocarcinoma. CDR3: CASSRIDRDYSNQPQHF. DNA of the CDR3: TGTGCCAGCAGTCGCATAGACAGGGATTATAGCAATCAGCCCCAGCATTTT.